Listed below are T cell receptor beta chains from one sample, sequenced in a study of shared clonotypes between healthy human individuals. The table came from immunoSEQ multiplex PCR; TCRdb's copy has only in-frame clones and leaves some out. The sample contains about 1.5 million clones, about 98% of which appear only once. The sample comprised naive CD4+ T cells sorted from blood. The receptors were sampled from a young man in good health. CDR3s include the opening cysteine and the closing phenylalanine or tryptophan. D genes are given only for firm matches. Size tells how often a clone was seen (once, few, many) or the class of an expanded clone, and some rows leave it out.

j_call,clone_size,v_call,d_call,cdr3_length,cdr3_nt,cdr3_aa
TRBJ2-7,.,TRBV28,TRBD1,14,TGTGCCAGCAGTCGTCACAGGGGGCCCTACGAGCAGTACTTC,CASSRHRGPYEQYF
TRBJ1-1,once,TRBV19,.,16,TGTGCCAGTAGTATAGATCTGTTCAGGATGAACACTGAAGCTTTCTTT,CASSIDLFRMNTEAFF
TRBJ2-2,.,TRBV5-1,.,14,TGCGCCAGCAGCTTGAACGCGAACACCGGGGAGCTGTTTTTT,CASSLNANTGELFF
TRBJ2-1,.,TRBV6-6,TRBD1,16,TGTGCCAGCAGTTACTCGGGCAGGGGGTCCTACAATGAGCAGTTCTTC,CASSYSGRGSYNEQFF
TRBJ2-7,once,TRBV18,TRBD2,16,TGTGCCAGCTCACCACCGGGACTAGCGGGGGTCTACGAGCAGTACTTC,CASSPPGLAGVYEQYF
TRBJ1-5,.,TRBV6-6,.,13,TGTGCAGACCCGAGGGACAAGAATCAGCCCCAGCATTTT,CADPRDKNQPQHF
TRBJ2-6,.,TRBV19,TRBD1,15,TGTGCCAGTACCAGAGACAGGGCCGGGGCCAACGTCCTGACTTTC,CASTRDRAGANVLTF
TRBJ2-5,.,TRBV5-5,.,12,TGTGCCAGCAGCTTGGTGGGAGAGACCCAGTACTTC,CASSLVGETQYF
TRBJ1-1,.,TRBV10-2,.,14,TGCGCCAGCACCCGGACCAGGGCCAACACTGAAGCTTTCTTT,CASTRTRANTEAFF
TRBJ2-7,.,TRBV7-2,TRBD2,15,TGTGCCAGCAGGAAATTGCAGGGAGGGTCCTACGAGCAGTACTTC,CASRKLQGGSYEQYF
TRBJ2-5,once,TRBV20-1,.,11,TGCAGTGCGCGAGTGGAGGAGACCCAGTACTTC,CSARVEETQYF
TRBJ2-7,.,TRBV11-2,TRBD2,15,TGTGCCAGCAGCTTAGGTCGAGCGGGAGTCGTCGAGCAGTACTTC,CASSLGRAGVVEQYF
TRBJ2-7,.,TRBV4-2,.,11,TGTGCCAGCAGCCAAGCTAGCGTAGAGTACTTC,CASSQASVEYF
TRBJ1-3,.,TRBV18,TRBD1,15,TGTGCCAGCTCACCACGACAGGGTTCCGGAAACACCATATATTTT,CASSPRQGSGNTIYF
TRBJ1-2,.,TRBV23-1,.,18,TGCGCCAGCAGTCACCACTATCGGGACCTTGACGAGAACTATGGCTACACCTTC,CASSHHYRDLDENYGYTF
TRBJ1-4,.,TRBV7-9,.,13,TGTGCCAGCAGACCCGACTGGGTTGAAAAACTGTTTTTT,CASRPDWVEKLFF